The 8 T cell receptor beta chains listed next were all sequenced from one sample in a study of immune heterogeneity within non-small cell lung tumors. Template input, which was bulk tumor genomic DNA, totaled approximately 640 ng per sample. Collection of several biopsies per primary tumor, spaced far apart, took place during surgery. Curative surgery was undertaken by patients, who had untreated, newly diagnosed non-small cell lung cancer. TCR beta CDR3 was amplified by multiplex PCR, first round about 10 cycles, 32 V and 13 J primers. TCRdb re-analysed the multiplex PCR reads in MiXCR, keeping a single row per CDR3 protein. Among about 10,000 distinct CDR3 sequences, roughly 29% were seen once, and the ten largest hold about a quarter. The sequencing input was lung tumor tissue. These receptors originate from a woman between 45 and 60 years old with non-small cell lung cancer.

This clonotype rates as large. The rearrangement joins TRBV6-1 to TRBJ2-7; a weak D match, TRBD1 (5 bases). Trimming removed 2 bases at V and 2 bases at J, with 10 bases between. Germline CDR1 and CDR2: MNHNS and SASEGT. The CDR3 is 14 amino acids. The CDR3 DNA reads TGTGCCAGCAGTGAATACCTCAGGGCCTACGAGCAGTACTTC. This sequence encodes CASSEYLRAYEQYF.

By share, this clonotype counts as medium-sized (0.01 to 0.1%). The CDR3 sequence is CSARIASGGSSYEQYF. The CDR3 nucleotides read TGCAGTGCTAGGATAGCCAGCGGGGGGTCCTCCTACGAGCAGTACTTC. The chain links TRBV20-1 to TRBJ2-7, with 9 bases that match TRBD2. This CDR3 comprises 16 residues. Germline V gene lookup returns CDR1 DFQATT and CDR2 SNEGSKA (reference sequence). V shed 3 bases and J 0 bases; nucleotides not matched to a gene: 9.

A remark on this clonotype: It may be a read error: a sequence one base away is much more abundant. V usage is TRBV6-1 and J usage is TRBJ1-2, with D unresolved. Germline lookup yields CDR1 MNHNS and CDR2 SASEGT. Between the trimmed V and J ends, which lost 5 bases and 8 bases, there was a span of 39 bases. CDR3 size: 21 residues. CDR3 in DNA: TGTGCCAGCAGTCACGGGCCCTTGTGGGCGAGCGGCCCGAGCCGGGGAGACGGCTACACCTTC. This sequence encodes CASSHGPLWASGPSRGDGYTF.

The chain recombines TRBV11-2 with TRBJ2-3; a weak D match, TRBD2 (6 bases). The CDR3 length is 15 residues. Germline loops: CDR1 SGHAT, CDR2 FQNNGV. V lost 5 bases, J lost 1 base, and 13 bases lay in between. CDR3 coding DNA: TGTGCCAGCAGCCCGAGGGTAGCGGGCACAGATACGCAGTATTTT. Protein: CASSPRVAGTDTQYF.

This chain joins TRBV12-3 or TRBV12-4 and TRBJ2-3; TRBD2 matches 13 bases. CDR3 length equals 22 residues. Losses at the gene ends were 2 bases for V and 5 bases for J; bases not matched to a gene: 22. CDR3 region: CASSLKRWGLLAGGPSGDTQYF. DNA for the CDR3: TGTGCCAGCAGTTTAAAAAGGTGGGGACTACTAGCGGGAGGGCCGAGTGGAGATACGCAGTATTTT.

The gene calls are TRBV9 and TRBJ1-5; TRBD1 aligns across 7 bases. The CDR3 runs to 15 residues. V was pared by 5 bases and J by 8 bases, with 13 bases of the junction left unmatched. In germline, CDR1 is SGDLS, CDR2 YYNGEE. The CDR3 DNA reads TGTGCCAGCAGTTACTCGAATAGGGGGCGGGAGCCCCAGCATTTT. Translating gives CASSYSNRGREPQHF. The full variable domain, rest sourced from reference TRBV9 and TRBJ1-5, is DSGVTQTPKHLITATGQRVTLRCSPRSGDLSVYWYQQSLDQGLQFLIQYYNGEERAKGNILERFSAQQFPDLHSELNLSSLELGDSALYFCASSYSNRGREPQHFGDGTRLSIL.

Notes on this clonotype: This may be a read error, as it is one base from a much larger clone. The chain couples TRBV11-2 to TRBJ2-7; D may be TRBD1 or TRBD2 (5 bases each). V dropped 5 bases and J dropped 0 bases, with 14 bases sitting between them. This CDR3 is built from 15 residues. Germline values: CDR1 SGHAT, CDR2 FQNNGV. Written as DNA, the CDR3 is TGTGCCAGCAGCCCGGGGCCAGTCACCTCCTACGAGCAGTACTTC. Translated, it gives CASSPGPVTSYEQYF.

This clonotype was observed at least ten times. The CDR3: CASSEVGGIHNSPLHF. In nucleotides, the CDR3 is TGTGCCAGCAGTGAGGTTGGGGGAATCCATAATTCACCCCTCCACTTT. V usage is TRBV2 and J usage is TRBJ1-6; D possibly corresponds to TRBD1 (5 bases). The CDR3 extends over 16 amino acids. Germline V gene lookup returns CDR1 SNHLY and CDR2 FYNNEI. V gave up 3 bases and J gave up 5 bases, with 14 bases separating them. Full variable domain (remainder filled in from reference TRBV2 and TRBJ1-6): EPEVTQTPSHQVTQMGQEVILRCVPISNHLYFYWYRQILGQKVEFLVSFYNNEISEKSEIFDDQFSVERPDGSNFTLKIRSTKLEDSAMYFCASSEVGGIHNSPLHFGNGTRLTVT.